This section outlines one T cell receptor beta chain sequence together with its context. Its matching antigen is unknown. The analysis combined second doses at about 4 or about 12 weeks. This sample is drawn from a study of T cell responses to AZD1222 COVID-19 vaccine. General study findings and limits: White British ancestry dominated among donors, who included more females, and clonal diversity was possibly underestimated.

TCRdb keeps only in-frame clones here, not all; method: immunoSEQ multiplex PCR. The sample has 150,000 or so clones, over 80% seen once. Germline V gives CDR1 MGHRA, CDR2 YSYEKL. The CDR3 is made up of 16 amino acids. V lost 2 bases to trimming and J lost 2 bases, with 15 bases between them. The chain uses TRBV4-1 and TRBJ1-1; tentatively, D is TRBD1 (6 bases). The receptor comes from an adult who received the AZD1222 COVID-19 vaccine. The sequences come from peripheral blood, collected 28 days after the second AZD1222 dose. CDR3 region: CASSQSPGAPNTEAFF. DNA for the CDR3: TGCGCCAGCAGCCAATCCCCAGGGGCCCCTAACACTGAAGCTTTCTTT.